These T cell receptor beta chains were read from a single sample in a study of cytomegalovirus exposure and HLA in healthy donors. Assay used: immunoSEQ multiplex PCR; TCRdb lists only in-frame clones, some missing. The sample shows about 120,000 clones, more than 75% of them seen only once. Sequenced: PBMCs. These receptors originate from a woman in her 30s in good health and CMV-seronegative. Both conserved end residues are part of each CDR3. A D gene is named only where the DNA matches it firmly. Clone size is not always given. Where it is, it says once, few, many or a class for expanded clones.

CDR3aa | v_gene | d_gene | abundance | j_gene | len
CASRDRASTGELFF | TRBV5-4 | TRBD1 | . | TRBJ2-2 | 14
CASGLAPPGATEAFF | TRBV12-5 | . | . | TRBJ1-1 | 15
CASSEAGTGTSYSNQPQHF | TRBV2 | TRBD1 | . | TRBJ1-5 | 19
CASSPWLGPLGKLFF | TRBV4-1 | . | once | TRBJ1-4 | 15
CASSYSSEGGQPQHF | TRBV6-5 | . | . | TRBJ1-5 | 15
CASSGTGKTYEQYF | TRBV2 | TRBD1 | . | TRBJ2-7 | 14
CASRWTGRAPLHF | TRBV6-5 | TRBD1 | few | TRBJ1-6 | 13
CASSLPGQGGNTIYF | TRBV5-6 | TRBD1 | . | TRBJ1-3 | 15
CASREPGQGTHEQYF | TRBV6-1 | TRBD1 | . | TRBJ2-7 | 15
CASSQDPGDPPSTDTQYF | TRBV4-1 | . | . | TRBJ2-3 | 18
CASRRDRDGTGELFF | TRBV6-4 | TRBD1 | . | TRBJ2-2 | 15
CASSTGGLAGAYEQYF | TRBV5-4 | TRBD2 | . | TRBJ2-7 | 16
CASSLYPPGPQHF | TRBV7-2 | . | . | TRBJ1-5 | 13
CASSKSGEQETQYF | TRBV21-1 | . | . | TRBJ2-5 | 14
CASSFTGGGLIYTGELFF | TRBV7-2 | TRBD1 | . | TRBJ2-2 | 18
CASSLAVSGANEQFF | TRBV5-1 | TRBD2 | . | TRBJ2-1 | 15
CASSRTTGTQTEAFF | TRBV6-9 | TRBD1 | . | TRBJ1-1 | 15
CAIDSHPNEKLFF | TRBV6-5 | . | . | TRBJ1-4 | 13
CASSLDRVTYEQYF | TRBV7-6 | TRBD1 | . | TRBJ2-7 | 14
CASSVGQGEKNEKLFF | TRBV9 | TRBD1 | . | TRBJ1-4 | 16
CASSQDPRDREGYGYTF | TRBV4-2 | TRBD1 | . | TRBJ1-2 | 17
CASSLNTNTGELFF | TRBV11-3 | . | . | TRBJ2-2 | 14
CASSPGQGYSNQPQHF | TRBV7-2 | TRBD1 | . | TRBJ1-5 | 16
CASSSPGQGSYEQYF | TRBV7-9 | TRBD1 | . | TRBJ2-7 | 15
CASSSGETQYF | TRBV27 | . | . | TRBJ2-5 | 11